One and the same sample provided the 9 T cell receptor beta chains below, sequenced in a study of vaccination and CD4 T cells after COVID-19. Oncomine TCR Beta short-read sequencing was applied to DNA from cultured CD4+ T cells. A single record per CDR3 protein comes from TCRdb applying MiXCR to the PCR reads. The repertoire includes about 18,000 distinct CDR3 sequences, 50% of them detected once, and approximately 7% sits in the top ten. For these TCRs, the target antigens are not known. Treatment in this sample: roughly 10-day PBMC culture with coronavirus spike peptide pools or control peptides (ViraFEST assay). The sample comprised CD4+ T cells from blood, cultured in vitro. The receptors come from a human donor who had recovered from COVID-19.

The chain links TRBV12-3 or TRBV12-4 to TRBJ2-1, with 9 bases matching TRBD2. V lost 8 bases and J lost 9; bases outside the gene matches: 17. The CDR3 has 16 amino acids. CDR3 amino acids: CASLHPSFGAGGEQFF. In DNA form, the CDR3 reads TGTGCCAGCCTCCACCCGAGTTTCGGAGCGGGAGGTGAGCAGTTCTTC.

This CDR3 is CASSPLRNTEAFF. The CDR3 nucleotides are TGTGCCAGCAGCCCTCTCCGGAACACTGAAGCTTTCTTT. The chain carries TRBV7-2 and TRBJ1-1; D ambiguous. Trimming cost V 5 bases and J 1 base, with 8 bases left between them. This CDR3 contains 13 residues. Per the germline V gene, CDR1 is SGHTA and CDR2 is FQGNSA.

In its sample, this clonotype was seen a few times. The CDR3 nucleotides are TGCAGTGCTAGGGGGACAGGAGGCACAGATACGCAGTATTTT. It codes for CSARGTGGTDTQYF. V and J are TRBV20-1 and TRBJ2-3; 8 nucleotides line up with TRBD1. Germline trimming cut 3 bases from V and 1 base from J; bases unmatched to any gene: 3. From germline, CDR1 is DFQATT and CDR2 SNEGSKA (reference sequence). This CDR3 has 14 residues.

In this sample, this clonotype turned up once. The chain couples TRBV7-8 to TRBJ1-1; D is unresolved. Germline V gene data show CDR1 as SGHVS and CDR2 as FQNEAQ. This CDR3 spans 14 amino acids. Deletions cut 3 bases from V and 3 bases from J, with 11 bases between. The CDR3 loop reads CASSFTDGYTEAFF. The CDR3 DNA reads as TGTGCCAGCAGCTTTACCGATGGGTACACTGAAGCTTTCTTT.

The rearrangement joins TRBV19 to TRBJ1-1; unclear D gene. The V end was cut by 8 bases, the J end by 1 base, with 11 bases between. CDR1 and CDR2 (germline): LNHDA, SQIVND (reference sequence). The CDR3 runs 13 residues. CDR3 DNA: TGTGCCAGTTGGTTTTCGGGGAACACTGAAGCTTTCTTT. Amino acids: CASWFSGNTEAFF.

The chain employs TRBV2 and TRBJ1-1, with D possibly being TRBD1 (6 bases). This CDR3 contains 14 residues. Trimming took 6 bases from V and 4 from J, leaving 15 bases between them. The germline V gene encodes CDR1 SNHLY and CDR2 FYNNEI. This CDR3 reads CASRADSTGTEAFF. Here the CDR3 DNA reads TGTGCCAGCAGAGCGGACAGTACGGGCACTGAAGCTTTCTTT. The full variable domain, its missing parts supplied by reference TRBV2 and TRBJ1-1, is EPEVTQTPSHQVTQMGQEVILRCVPISNHLYFYWYRQILGQKVEFLVSFYNNEISEKSEIFDDQFSVERPDGSNFTLKIRSTKLEDSAMYFCASRADSTGTEAFFGQGTRLTVV.

The V gene is TRBV6-5, the J gene TRBJ1-5, with D unresolved. The V gene's germline CDR1 is MNHEY and CDR2 SVGAGI. This CDR3 has 15 residues. Trimming cost V 0 bases and J 1 base, with 7 bases left between them. The CDR3 DNA sequence: TGTGCCAGCAGTTACTCGATTTTAAGCAATCAGCCCCAGCATTTT. Its translation is CASSYSILSNQPQHF.

In its sample, this clonotype was seen a few times. This sequence joins TRBV20-1 and TRBJ1-2; TRBD1 is a possible D gene (5 bases). The germline CDR1 and CDR2 sequences are DFQATT and SNEGSKA (reference sequence). The CDR3 spans 11 residues. Trimming shortened V by 0 bases and J by 7 bases, and 6 bases separated the two germline ends. CDR3: CSARDRVGYTF. In DNA form, the CDR3 reads TGCAGTGCTAGAGACAGGGTTGGCTACACCTTC.

V is TRBV25-1 and J is TRBJ2-5, with D possibly TRBD1 on 5 matching bases. Looked up from germline, CDR1 is MGHDK and CDR2 is SYGVNS. The length of the CDR3 is 15 residues. V gave up 3 bases and J gave up 0 bases, with 11 bases separating them. The CDR3 spells CASSDARAYQETQYF. DNA for the CDR3: TGTGCCAGCAGTGATGCCAGGGCGTACCAAGAGACCCAGTACTTC.